Below are 28 T cell receptor beta chains sequenced from a single sample in a study of OX40 agonist ivuxolimab in advanced cancers. Measured with immunoSEQ multiplex PCR; TCRdb has only the in-frame clones, and not every one. Of more than 80,000 clones listed, nearly 90% were seen once; the top ten hold 0.65% to 0.8%. The material was CD4+ or CD8+ T cells sorted from blood, obtained in a trial of the OX40 agonist ivuxolimab. All receptors derive from an adult with an advanced solid tumor such as melanoma, head and neck, liver or kidney cancer.

V is TRBV20-1 and J is TRBJ2-7; TRBD1 or TRBD2 may be the D gene (5 bases each). V was shortened by 5 bases and J by 5 bases, with 10 bases between the two germline ends. Germline CDR1 is DFQATT and CDR2 is SNEGSKA (reference sequence). The CDR3 is made up of 11 amino acids. The CDR3 protein is CSALGTNEQYF. In DNA form, the CDR3 reads TGCAGTGCTCTCGGGACCAACGAGCAGTACTTC.

The CDR3 DNA is TGTGCCACCAAACAACAGGGGGCAGCCCTTGCCAACGTCCTGACTTTC. Translating gives CATKQQGAALANVLTF. V and J are TRBV19 and TRBJ2-6, with 9 bases lining up with TRBD1. V shed 10 bases and J 7 bases; nucleotides not matched to a gene: 14. The CDR3 covers 16 residues. Germline CDR1 is LNHDA and CDR2 is SQIVND (reference sequence).

DNA of the CDR3: TGTGCCAGCAGTGAATATTTCAGGGGGAACACTGAAGCTTTCTTT. Translating it yields CASSEYFRGNTEAFF. The V call is TRBV25-1, the J call TRBJ1-1; perhaps TRBD1 as D (6 bases). The germline CDR1 and CDR2 sequences are MGHDK and SYGVNS. Trimming took 0 bases from V and 1 from J, leaving 9 bases between them. The length of the CDR3 is 15 residues.

The chain links TRBV25-1 to TRBJ1-1; the match to TRBD1 covers 9 bases. The junction had 3 bases not matched to a gene; V was cut back by 4 bases and J by 0 bases. CDR1 is MGHDK and CDR2 is SYGVNS in the germline V gene. This CDR3 comprises 15 residues. CDR3 protein: CASSGTGAMNTEAFF. CDR3 DNA sequence: TGTGCCAGCAGTGGGACAGGGGCGATGAACACTGAAGCTTTCTTT.

The chain uses TRBV11-3 and TRBJ2-5, with 8 bases aligning to TRBD1. V gave up 5 bases and J gave up 2 bases; unmatched junction bases: 7. The CDR3 has 15 residues. The V gene's germline CDR1 is SGHNT and CDR2 YENEEA. CDR3 amino acids: CASSQGAGDQETQYF. CDR3 in DNA: TGTGCCAGCAGCCAGGGGGCAGGGGATCAAGAGACCCAGTACTTC.

The chain has TRBV6-5 and TRBJ2-3; D not certain. Deletions cut 8 bases from V and 8 bases from J, with 14 bases between. The CDR3 totals 12 residues. CDR1 is MNHEY, CDR2 SVGAGI, per germline. CDR3: CASGSSTGTQYF. The CDR3 coding sequence is TGTGCCAGCGGATCTAGTACGGGTACGCAGTATTTT.

The chain uses TRBV5-3 and TRBJ1-2; 8 nucleotides line up with TRBD1. TRBV5-3 is marked as an open reading frame, function uncertain. The CDR3 is 15 amino acids. With 4 bases clipped from V and 1 base from J, the junction kept 6 bases outside the gene matches. CDR3 amino acids: CARSGWTGYNYGYTF. Here the CDR3 DNA reads TGTGCCAGAAGCGGATGGACAGGGTATAACTATGGCTACACCTTC.

The rearrangement joins TRBV5-1 to TRBJ1-6, with 10 bases matching TRBD1. Germline V lookup: CDR1 SGHRS, CDR2 YFSETQ. The CDR3 totals 17 residues. Trimming cost V 0 bases and J 1 base; bases outside gene matches: 1. CDR3 sequence: CASSLVGQGSYNSPLHF. The DNA for the CDR3 is TGCGCCAGCAGCTTGGTGGGACAGGGGTCCTATAATTCACCCCTCCACTTT.

In regard to this clone: Germline is not matched at one junction end, which may reflect a read error. The chain carries TRBV11-2 and TRBJ2-6; unclear D gene. This CDR3 region has 14 residues. In germline, CDR1 is SGHAT, CDR2 FQNNGV. The CDR3 coding sequence is TGTGTCAGCAGCCCCAGGACCGGGGCCAACGTCCTGACTTTC. This gives the protein CVSSPRTGANVLTF.

CDR3 protein: CASKAGLSSYEQYF. The CDR3 coding sequence is TGTGCCAGCAAGGCAGGACTAAGCTCCTACGAGCAGTACTTC. This chain joins TRBV6-5 and TRBJ2-7, with a tentative D call TRBD2 (6 bases). Between the trimmed V and J ends, which lost 7 bases and 0 bases, there was a span of 13 bases. CDR3 size: 14 residues. Germline V gene sequence: CDR1 MNHEY, CDR2 SVGAGI.

To note about this clone: This specimen includes other DNA sequences encoding the same CDR3. The chain recombines TRBV4-1 with TRBJ1-5; D uncertain. Germline CDR1 and CDR2: MGHRA and YSYEKL. The CDR3 runs 15 residues. Trimming shortened V by 0 bases and J by 2 bases, and 8 bases separated the two germline ends. CDR3 DNA: TGCGCCAGCAGCCAAGATAGGGCAGGCAATCAGCCCCAGCATTTT. Residues: CASSQDRAGNQPQHF.

This clone was observed a few times. The chain recombines TRBV6-6 with TRBJ1-6; perhaps TRBD1 as D (5 bases). V lost 9 bases to trimming and J lost 7 bases, with 16 bases between them. The CDR3 contains 14 residues. Germline V CDR1 and CDR2: MNHNY, SVGAGI (reference sequence). The CDR3 nucleotides read TGTGCCAGTGGTCCGGGACGGGGGAATTCACCCCTCCACTTT. It specifies CASGPGRGNSPLHF.

The V and J genes are TRBV5-1 and TRBJ2-5, with D hard to call. The germline gives CDR1 SGHRS, CDR2 YFSETQ. The CDR3 is 14 amino acids. The V and J ends lost 6 bases and 1 base respectively, with 13 bases between them. The CDR3 region is CASTRTGGQETQYF. The CDR3 region has the DNA TGCGCCAGCACCCGGACCGGTGGCCAAGAGACCCAGTACTTC.

V gene TRBV2 combines with J gene TRBJ2-1, with 8 nucleotides matching TRBD2. Germline V lookup: CDR1 SNHLY, CDR2 FYNNEI. The V segment lost 6 bases and the J segment 5 bases; nucleotides outside the gene matches: 9. The CDR3 is 15 residues long. CDR3 sequence: CASRQLAAGHNEQFF. DNA for the CDR3: TGTGCCAGCAGACAACTAGCGGCCGGCCACAATGAGCAGTTCTTC.

The chain uses TRBV5-5 and TRBJ2-4; TRBD2 agrees at 7 bases. V lost 4 bases and J lost 5; bases outside the gene matches: 6. Looked up from germline, CDR1 is SGHKS and CDR2 is YYEKEE (reference sequence). The length of the CDR3 is 14 residues. The CDR3 DNA follows: TGTGCCAGCAGCAAACTAGCGAGCCAAAACATTCAGTACTTC. This gives the protein CASSKLASQNIQYF.

This clone was seen a single time. V is TRBV2 and J is TRBJ2-2; D call uncertain. The ends were cut back, 6 bases at V and 1 base at J, with 6 bases in the middle. Germline loops: CDR1 SNHLY, CDR2 FYNNEI. The CDR3 is made up of 13 amino acids. The CDR3 bases are TGTGCCAGCAGCCTTCAGAACACCGGGGAGCTGTTTTTT. Protein product: CASSLQNTGELFF.

The V and J genes are TRBV9 and TRBJ1-6; weak D call: TRBD1 (6 bases). V lost 4 bases to trimming and J lost 11 bases, with 13 bases between them. CDR1 is SGDLS, CDR2 YYNGEE, per germline. The CDR3 has 13 residues. CDR3 sequence reads: CASSPSGTTPLHF. CDR3 in DNA: TGTGCCAGCAGCCCTAGTGGGACAACACCCCTCCACTTT.

V is TRBV10-3 and J is TRBJ2-1, with 8 bases lining up with TRBD2. Germline V gene sequence: CDR1 ENHRY, CDR2 SYGVKD. The V segment lost 0 bases and the J segment 7 bases; nucleotides outside the gene matches: 8. This CDR3 is built from 16 residues. The CDR3 region is CAISESLSGRLNEQFF. The CDR3 DNA reads as TGTGCCATCAGTGAGTCGCTAAGCGGGAGATTAAATGAGCAGTTCTTC.

This rearrangement joins TRBV5-1 to TRBJ2-3, with TRBD1 matching 9 bases. V shed 4 bases, J shed 2 bases, and the junction held 5 bases outside the gene matches. The CDR3 sequence is 15 residues long. The V gene's germline CDR1 is SGHRS and CDR2 YFSETQ. CDR3 in DNA: TGCGCCAGCAGCAGCGACAGGGGGTACACAGATACGCAGTATTTT. This sequence encodes CASSSDRGYTDTQYF.

The chain is built from TRBV14 and TRBJ2-3, with TRBD2 as a possible D gene (6 bases). Germline CDR1 is SGHDN and CDR2 is FVKESK. This CDR3 has 15 residues. V was shortened by 0 bases and J by 6 bases, with 13 bases between the two germline ends. CDR3 in amino acids: CASSQDGHGGDTQYF. The DNA of the CDR3 is TGTGCCAGCAGCCAAGACGGGCACGGAGGGGATACGCAGTATTTT.

The rearrangement uses TRBV15 and TRBJ2-5; the D gene is possibly TRBD1 (6 bases). The V gene lost 5 bases and the J gene lost 2 bases, with 12 bases spanning the gap. Germline assignment: CDR1 LNHNV and CDR2 YYDKDF (reference sequence). The CDR3 consists of 14 residues. The CDR3 loop reads CATSRYQGQETQYF. CDR3 DNA: TGTGCCACCAGCCGATATCAGGGGCAAGAGACCCAGTACTTC.

This chain links TRBV14 with TRBJ2-6; D is perhaps TRBD1 (6 bases). Deletions cut 4 bases from V and 4 bases from J, with 11 bases between. CDR1 is SGHDN, CDR2 FVKESK, per germline. The CDR3 covers 15 residues. CDR3 sequence: CASSRPGAGANVLTF. The CDR3 DNA reads TGTGCCAGCAGCCGCCCAGGGGCCGGGGCCAACGTCCTGACTTTC.

The chain combines TRBV2 with TRBJ1-6; D uncertain. The CDR3 contains 15 residues. The V end lost 0 bases, the J end lost 7 bases, and 10 bases lay between the germline ends. Germline V gives CDR1 SNHLY, CDR2 FYNNEI. The CDR3 spells CASSEALRQNSPLHF. For the CDR3, the DNA is TGTGCCAGCAGTGAAGCGCTCCGGCAAAATTCACCCCTCCACTTT.

This clone was observed a handful of times. The chain couples TRBV7-9 to TRBJ2-1; no reliable D call. Germline V gene lookup returns CDR1 SEHNR and CDR2 FQNEAQ (reference sequence). V was shortened by 5 bases and J by 6 bases, with 11 bases between the two germline ends. There are 13 residues in the CDR3. CDR3 loop: CASSIGRINEQFF. CDR3 DNA: TGTGCCAGCAGCATTGGGCGGATCAATGAGCAGTTCTTC.

V gene TRBV7-9 combines with J gene TRBJ1-2; D gene uncertain. The CDR3 extends over 11 amino acids. V was cut by 3 bases and J by 5 bases, with 4 bases left in between. Germline CDR1 SEHNR, CDR2 FQNEAQ (reference sequence). CDR3 in DNA: TGTGCCAGCAGCTTCCAGTATGGCTACACCTTC. Amino acid sequence: CASSFQYGYTF. The whole variable domain, filled in from reference TRBV7-9 and TRBJ1-2, reads DTGVSQNPRHKITKRGQNVTFRCDPISEHNRLYWYRQTLGQGPEFLTYFQNEAQLEKSRLLSDRFSAERPKGSFSTLEIQRTEQGDSAMYLCASSFQYGYTFGSGTRLTVV.

V and J are TRBV5-1 and TRBJ2-7, with 12 bases fitting TRBD1. CDR1 SGHRS and CDR2 YFSETQ come from the germline V gene. The CDR3 consists of 15 residues. The J segment lost 3 bases and the V segment lost 4 bases, leaving 5 bases of the junction unmatched. The CDR3 DNA reads TGCGCCAGCAGCCGGGGGACAGGGGGCCTCTACGAGCAGTACTTC. It translates to CASSRGTGGLYEQYF. The whole variable domain, filled in from reference TRBV5-1 and TRBJ2-7, reads KAGVTQTPRYLIKTRGQQVTLSCSPISGHRSVSWYQQTPGQGLQFLFEYFSETQRNKGNFPGRFSGRQFSNSRSEMNVSTLELGDSALYLCASSRGTGGLYEQYFGPGTRLTVT.

This chain joins TRBV11-2 and TRBJ2-1; D might be TRBD1 (5 bases). This CDR3 contains 15 residues. The V gene lost 2 bases and the J gene lost 6 bases, with 14 bases spanning the gap. The germline V gene encodes CDR1 SGHAT and CDR2 FQNNGV. CDR3 protein: CASSLLNQGTNEQFF. The CDR3 DNA reads as TGTGCCAGCAGCTTACTAAACCAGGGAACCAATGAGCAGTTCTTC.

V and J are TRBV7-2 and TRBJ1-2; D remains unclear. The CDR3 is 12 residues long. Germline values: CDR1 SGHTA, CDR2 FQGNSA. Trimming took 5 bases from V and 6 from J, leaving 10 bases between them. The CDR3 DNA is TGTGCCAGCAGCAGGACCCGTAATGGCTACACCTTC. Its protein product is CASSRTRNGYTF.